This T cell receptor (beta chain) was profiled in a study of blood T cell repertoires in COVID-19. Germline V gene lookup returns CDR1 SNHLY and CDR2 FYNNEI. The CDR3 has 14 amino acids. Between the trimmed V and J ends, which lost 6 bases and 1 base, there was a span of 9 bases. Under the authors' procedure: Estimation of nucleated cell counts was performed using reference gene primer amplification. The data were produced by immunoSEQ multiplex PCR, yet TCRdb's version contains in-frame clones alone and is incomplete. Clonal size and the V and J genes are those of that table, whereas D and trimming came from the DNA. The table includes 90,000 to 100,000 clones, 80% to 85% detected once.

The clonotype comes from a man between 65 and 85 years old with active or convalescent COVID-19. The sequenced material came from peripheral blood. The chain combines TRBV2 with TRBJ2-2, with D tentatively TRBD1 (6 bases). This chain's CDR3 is CASRKQGNTGELFF. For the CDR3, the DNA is TGTGCCAGCAGGAAACAGGGGAACACCGGGGAGCTGTTTTTT.